This TCR beta chain was identified during a study of OX40 agonist ivuxolimab in advanced cancers. Study background: The treatment was a fully human IgG2 OX40 agonist, ivuxolimab. Recorded diagnoses for dose-escalation patients were hepatocellular carcinoma, melanoma, renal cell or head and neck cancer. Under the entry rules, prior anti-PD-1, anti-PD-L1 or anti-CTLA-4 therapy was allowed, and more than 35% had some.

Only in-frame clones appear in the TCRdb table, and some are missing; sequencing was by immunoSEQ multiplex PCR. This sample has 77,000 or so clones, with about 90% found just once. Germline-derived CDR1 and CDR2 are GTSNPN and SVGIG (reference sequence). This CDR3 region has 16 residues. The ends were cut back, 4 bases at V and 1 base at J, with 14 bases in the middle. Study observations and caveats: In the 0.1 to 3.0 mg/kg range, CD4+ and CD8+ blood T cells had expanded clonally by week 6.

Points on this clone: Its matching antigen is unknown.

This sequence originates from an adult with an advanced solid tumor such as melanoma, head and neck, liver or kidney cancer. The sample in question was CD4+ or CD8+ T cells sorted from blood, obtained in a trial of the OX40 agonist ivuxolimab. The genes are TRBV30 and TRBJ2-6; the D is unclear. CDR3 DNA sequence: TGTGCCTGGACCCCCTCGACGAGGTCTGGGGCCAACGTCCTGACTTTC. Translation: CAWTPSTRSGANVLTF.